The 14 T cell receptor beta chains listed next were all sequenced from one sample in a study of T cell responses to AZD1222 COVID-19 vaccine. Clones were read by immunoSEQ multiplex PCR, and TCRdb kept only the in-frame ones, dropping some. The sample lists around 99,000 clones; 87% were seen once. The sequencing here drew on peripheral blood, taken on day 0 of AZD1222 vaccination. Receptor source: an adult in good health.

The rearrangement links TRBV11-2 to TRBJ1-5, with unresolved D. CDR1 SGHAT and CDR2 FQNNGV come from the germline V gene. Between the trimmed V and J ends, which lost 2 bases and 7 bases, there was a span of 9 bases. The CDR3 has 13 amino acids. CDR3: CASSLQAWQPQHF. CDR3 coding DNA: TGTGCCAGCAGCTTACAGGCTTGGCAGCCCCAGCATTTT. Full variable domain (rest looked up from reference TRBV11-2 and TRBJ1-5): EAGVAQSPRYKIIEKRQSVAFWCNPISGHATLYWYQQILGQGPKLLIQFQNNGVVDDSQLPKDRFSAERLKGVDSTLKIQPAKLEDSAVYLCASSLQAWQPQHFGDGTRLSIL.

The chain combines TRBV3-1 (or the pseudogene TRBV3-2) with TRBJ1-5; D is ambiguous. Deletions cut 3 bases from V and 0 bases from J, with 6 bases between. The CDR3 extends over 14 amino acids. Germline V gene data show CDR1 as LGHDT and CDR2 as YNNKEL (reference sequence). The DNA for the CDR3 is TGTGCCAGCAGCCACGGGGTTAGCAATCAGCCCCAGCATTTT. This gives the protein CASSHGVSNQPQHF.

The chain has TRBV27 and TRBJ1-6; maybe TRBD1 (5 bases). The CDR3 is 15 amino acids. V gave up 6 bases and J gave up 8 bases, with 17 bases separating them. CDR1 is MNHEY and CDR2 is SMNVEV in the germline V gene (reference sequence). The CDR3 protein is CASRPQGWVDSPLHF. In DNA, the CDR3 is TGTGCCAGCAGACCCCAGGGTTGGGTGGATTCACCCCTCCACTTT.

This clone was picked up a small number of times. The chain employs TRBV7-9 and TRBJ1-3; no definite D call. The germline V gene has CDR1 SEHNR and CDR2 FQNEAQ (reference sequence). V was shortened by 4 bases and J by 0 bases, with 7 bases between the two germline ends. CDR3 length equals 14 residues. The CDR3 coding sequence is TGTGCCAGCAGCTCGGGATTCTCTGGAAACACCATATATTTT. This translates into CASSSGFSGNTIYF.

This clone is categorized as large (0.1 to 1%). CDR3 DNA: TGTGCCAGCAGCCGAAGCGGGGGGCCTGACGAGCAGTACTTC. Protein: CASSRSGGPDEQYF. The V gene is TRBV6-2 or TRBV6-3, the J gene TRBJ2-7; 9 bases are shared with TRBD2. This CDR3 is built from 14 residues. Germline CDR1 is MNHEY and CDR2 is SVGEGT. Unmatched junction bases numbered 8, after V lost 6 bases and J lost 5 bases.

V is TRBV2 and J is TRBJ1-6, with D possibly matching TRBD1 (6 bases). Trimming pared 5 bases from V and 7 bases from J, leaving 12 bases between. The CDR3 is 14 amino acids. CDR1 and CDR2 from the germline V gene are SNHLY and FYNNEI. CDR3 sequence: CASSTGHGNSPLHF. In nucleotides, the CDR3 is TGTGCCAGCAGTACAGGGCACGGAAATTCACCCCTCCACTTT. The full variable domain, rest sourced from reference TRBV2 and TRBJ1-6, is EPEVTQTPSHQVTQMGQEVILRCVPISNHLYFYWYRQILGQKVEFLVSFYNNEISEKSEIFDDQFSVERPDGSNFTLKIRSTKLEDSAMYFCASSTGHGNSPLHFGNGTRLTVT.

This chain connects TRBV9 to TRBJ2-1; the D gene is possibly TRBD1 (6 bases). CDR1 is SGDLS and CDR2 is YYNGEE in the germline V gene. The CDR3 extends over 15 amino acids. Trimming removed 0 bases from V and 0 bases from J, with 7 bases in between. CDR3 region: CASSVVDSSYNEQFF. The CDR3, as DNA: TGTGCCAGCAGCGTAGTGGACAGCTCCTACAATGAGCAGTTCTTC.

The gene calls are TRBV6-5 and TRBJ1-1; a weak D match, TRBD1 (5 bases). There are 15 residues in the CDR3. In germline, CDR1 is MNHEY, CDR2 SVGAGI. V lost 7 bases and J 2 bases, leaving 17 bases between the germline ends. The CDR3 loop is CASTTGRFSNTEAFF. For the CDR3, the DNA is TGTGCCAGCACCACAGGTCGGTTTTCCAACACTGAAGCTTTCTTT.

CDR3 residues: CASSMDRGANQPQHF. CDR3 coding DNA: TGTGCCAGTAGTATGGACAGGGGGGCCAATCAGCCCCAGCATTTT. V is TRBV19 and J is TRBJ1-5, with TRBD1 matching over 10 bases. The CDR3 totals 15 residues. Germline CDR1 LNHDA, CDR2 SQIVND (reference sequence). With 3 bases clipped from V and 3 bases from J, the junction kept 2 bases outside the gene matches.

The CDR3 DNA reads as TGTGCCATCAGTGCCAGACAGGGGAGCTCTGGAAACACCATATATTTT. Its protein is CAISARQGSSGNTIYF. The chain recombines TRBV10-3 with TRBJ1-3; 8 bases fit TRBD1. This CDR3 is built from 16 residues. From germline, CDR1 is ENHRY and CDR2 SYGVKD. Trimming at V came to 4 bases and at J to 0 bases, leaving 5 bases not matched to a gene.

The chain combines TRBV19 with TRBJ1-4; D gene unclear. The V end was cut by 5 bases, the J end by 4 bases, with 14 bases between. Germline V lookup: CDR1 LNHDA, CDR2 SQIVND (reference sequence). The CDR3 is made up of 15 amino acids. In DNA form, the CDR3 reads TGTGCCAGTAGTGGGATCCGGGAATTTAATGAAAAACTGTTTTTT. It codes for CASSGIREFNEKLFF.

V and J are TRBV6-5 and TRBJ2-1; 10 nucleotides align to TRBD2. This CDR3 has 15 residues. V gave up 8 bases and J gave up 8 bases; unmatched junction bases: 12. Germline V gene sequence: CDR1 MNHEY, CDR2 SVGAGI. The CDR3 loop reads CASRPGAGGRDEQFF. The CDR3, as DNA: TGTGCCAGCCGTCCTGGAGCGGGGGGGCGCGATGAGCAGTTCTTC.

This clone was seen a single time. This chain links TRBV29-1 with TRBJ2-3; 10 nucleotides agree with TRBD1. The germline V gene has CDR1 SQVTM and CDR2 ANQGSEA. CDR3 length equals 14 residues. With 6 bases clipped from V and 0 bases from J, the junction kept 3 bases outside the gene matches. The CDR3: CSVGQGLSTDTQYF. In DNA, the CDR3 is TGCAGCGTGGGACAGGGGCTTAGCACAGATACGCAGTATTTT.

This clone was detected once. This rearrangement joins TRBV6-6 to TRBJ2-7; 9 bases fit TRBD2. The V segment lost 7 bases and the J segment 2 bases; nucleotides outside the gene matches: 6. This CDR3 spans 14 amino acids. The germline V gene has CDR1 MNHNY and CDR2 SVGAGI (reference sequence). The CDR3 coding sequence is TGTGCCAGCACCCCGACTAGCGGCGCCTACGAGCAGTACTTC. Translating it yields CASTPTSGAYEQYF.